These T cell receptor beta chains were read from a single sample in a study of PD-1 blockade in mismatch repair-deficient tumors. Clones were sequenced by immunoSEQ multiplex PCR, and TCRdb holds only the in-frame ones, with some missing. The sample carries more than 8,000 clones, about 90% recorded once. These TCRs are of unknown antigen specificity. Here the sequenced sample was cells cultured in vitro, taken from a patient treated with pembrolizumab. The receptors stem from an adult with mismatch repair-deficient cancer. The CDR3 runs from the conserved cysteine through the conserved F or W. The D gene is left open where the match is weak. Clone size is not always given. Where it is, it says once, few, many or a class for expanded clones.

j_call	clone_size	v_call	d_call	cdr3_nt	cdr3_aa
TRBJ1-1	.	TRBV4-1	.	TGCGCCAGCAGCCAAGATATGGGGTTAACTGAAGCTTTCTTT	CASSQDMGLTEAFF
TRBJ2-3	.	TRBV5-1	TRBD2	TGCGCCAGTAGCCCTCGCCTAGCGGGAGTCACAGATACGCAGTATTTT	CASSPRLAGVTDTQYF
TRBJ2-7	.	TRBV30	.	TGTGCCTGGAGTGGACTTGTATACGAGCAGTACTTC	CAWSGLVYEQYF
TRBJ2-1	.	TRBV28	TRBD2	TGTGCCAGCAGTCCCTTCCTGGGGGGGGATGAGCAGTTCTTC	CASSPFLGGDEQFF
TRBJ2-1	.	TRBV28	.	TGTGCCAGCAGTTCCCCCTATGAGCAGTTCTTC	CASSSPYEQFF
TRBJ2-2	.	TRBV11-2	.	TGTGCCAGCAGCCTCTCGGAAGGGGGCGCGGGAGGGGAGCTGTTTTTT	CASSLSEGGAGGELFF
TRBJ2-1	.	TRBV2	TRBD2	TGTGCCAGCAGACTCAGCGGGAGCTCCTACAATGAGCAGTTCTTC	CASRLSGSSYNEQFF
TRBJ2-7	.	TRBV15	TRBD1	TGTGCCACCAGCAGGCCGGGACAGGGGAGCCACGAGCAGTACTTC	CATSRPGQGSHEQYF
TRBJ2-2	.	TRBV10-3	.	TGTGCCATATTACGTCCGAACACCGGGGAGCTGTTTTTT	CAILRPNTGELFF
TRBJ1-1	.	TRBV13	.	TGTGCCACCCGAGGGGGGGAGAACACTGAAGCTTTCTTT	CATRGGENTEAFF
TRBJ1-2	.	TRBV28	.	TGTGCCAGCAGTTTAGACAGAAACTATGGCTACACCTTC	CASSLDRNYGYTF
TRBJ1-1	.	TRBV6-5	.	TGTGCCAGCAGTTCCCTCCGCGGAACTGAAGCTTTCTTT	CASSSLRGTEAFF
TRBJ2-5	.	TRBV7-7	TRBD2	TGTGCTAGCAGCTTTAGCGGGGGAGAGACCCAGTACTTC	CASSFSGGETQYF
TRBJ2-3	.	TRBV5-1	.	TGCGCCAGCAGCTTGCACGGTTCGGATACGCAGTATTTT	CASSLHGSDTQYF
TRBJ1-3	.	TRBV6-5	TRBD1	TGTGCCACAACGGAGGGGGCGCCTGGAAACACCATATATTTT	CATTEGAPGNTIYF
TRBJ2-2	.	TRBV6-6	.	TGTGCCAGCAGTTATAACAGGAACACCGGGGAGCTGTTTTTT	CASSYNRNTGELFF
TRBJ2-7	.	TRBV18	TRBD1	TGTGCCAGCTCACCGACAGGGGATTCCCACGAGCAGTACTTC	CASSPTGDSHEQYF
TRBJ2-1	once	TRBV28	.	TGTGCCAGCAGTCGGGATCAGGGGTCCTACAATGAGCAGTTCTTC	CASSRDQGSYNEQFF
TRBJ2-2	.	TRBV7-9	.	TGTGCCAGCAGCTTACGCCCCCTGAGGGTCGCCAACACCGGGGAGCTGTTTTTT	CASSLRPLRVANTGELFF
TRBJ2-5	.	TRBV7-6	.	TGTGCCAGCAGCTCGACGGCCGAGGGGAGTCAAGAGACCCAGTACTTC	CASSSTAEGSQETQYF
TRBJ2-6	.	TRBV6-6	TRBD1	TGTGCCAGCGGGACAGCCTCTGGGGCCAACGTCCTGACTTTC	CASGTASGANVLTF
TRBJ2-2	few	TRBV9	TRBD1	TGTGCCAGCAGCGTAGAAACAGGGGGCACCGGGGAGCTGTTTTTT	CASSVETGGTGELFF
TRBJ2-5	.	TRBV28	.	TGTGCCAGCGGTCAGGGGAGTGAGACCCAGTACTTC	CASGQGSETQYF
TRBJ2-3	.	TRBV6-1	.	TGTGCCAGCAGTGAAAGTGGGGTGACGCAGTATTTT	CASSESGVTQYF
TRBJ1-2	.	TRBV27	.	TGTGCCAGCAGTTTATCGGGACTCAAGAACTATGGCTACACCTTC	CASSLSGLKNYGYTF
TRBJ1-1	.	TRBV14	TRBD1	TGTGCCAGCAGCCAAACGACAGGGTTCACTGAAGCTTTCTTT	CASSQTTGFTEAFF
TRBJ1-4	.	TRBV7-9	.	TGTGCCAGCAGCACACAGGGATCAACTAATGAAAAACTGTTTTTT	CASSTQGSTNEKLFF
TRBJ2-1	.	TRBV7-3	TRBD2	TGTGCCAGCAGCCCCACACGGACTAGCAACAATGAGCAGTTCTTC	CASSPTRTSNNEQFF